A single TCR beta chain is shown here with its context. Original analysis: Counts of nucleated cells, estimated from reference gene primer amplification, were obtained. Clones were read by immunoSEQ multiplex PCR, and TCRdb kept only the in-frame ones, dropping some. V and J calls plus clone size are reproduced from that table; the DNA served to infer D and trimming. The table lists 15,000 to 20,000 clones, 80% to 85% of them singletons. This sample was included in a study of blood T cell repertoires in COVID-19. The CDR3 totals 18 residues. The sequenced sample was peripheral blood. This sequence was found in a human donor in a cohort sampled during active COVID-19. The V and J genes are TRBV21-1 and TRBJ2-4; the table names TRBD1, a call not compared with the DNA. TRBV21-1 is termed a pseudogene. The CDR3 DNA reads as TGTGCCAGCAGCAACGTGACAGGGGTTCTTATAGCCAAAAACATTCAGTACTTC. Protein sequence: CASSNVTGVLIAKNIQYF.